This is a list of T cell receptor beta chains from one sample in a study of identifying expanded T cells in peripheral blood. Some clones are missing from TCRdb's copy, which holds only in-frame ones; the method was immunoSEQ multiplex PCR. The sample records approximately 80,000 clones, just under 85% being singletons. The sample consisted of blood. These TCRs come from a person aged 18 to 75 in good health. The conserved cysteine and the conserved F or W are not part of the CDR3 here.

j_call | v_call | cdr3_aa
TRBJ2-7 | TRBV19 | ASPSPGNPYEQY
TRBJ1-5 | TRBV19 | ASMQGQPQH
TRBJ2-3 | TRBV11-3 | ASSLQGIDTQY
TRBJ2-1 | TRBV2 | ASRGGSSYNEQF
TRBJ2-3 | TRBV5-6 | ASTTLAGDADTQY
TRBJ2-7 | TRBV2 | ASSPEMLREQY
TRBJ2-1 | TRBV7-9 | ASSLSPGYNEQF
TRBJ1-3 | TRBV9 | ASSVAGGNTIY
TRBJ2-5 | TRBV5-1 | ASSLAAGWGGETQY
TRBJ2-7 | TRBV9 | ASSVEGQGAYEQY
TRBJ2-7 | TRBV6-1 | ASSDSVASSYEQY